The present T cell receptor beta chain was sequenced within a study of T cell responses to AZD1222 COVID-19 vaccine. Study-level results: Two AZD1222 doses significantly raised spike-specific TCR breadth and depth over controls. Just a handful of AZD1222 recipients were seropositive at baseline. Spike-wide coverage was observed for vaccine-associated CD4 TCRs, with dominant responses at 160-218 and 743-854. Females outnumbered males among donors, who were mostly white British; clonal diversity was possibly underestimated.

V dropped 5 bases and J dropped 11 bases, with 12 bases sitting between them. This CDR3 has 11 amino acids. CDR1 is SGHAT and CDR2 is FQNNGV in the germline V gene. Using immunoSEQ multiplex PCR, the repertoire was profiled, and TCRdb retains in-frame clones only, with some absent. The sample includes more than 95,000 clones, approximately 89% of them seen just once. This clone was picked up a small number of times. Its antigen is unidentified. Specimen: peripheral blood, collected on day 0 of AZD1222 vaccination. V gene TRBV11-2 combines with J gene TRBJ1-1, with a tentative D call TRBD1 (6 bases). This receptor was taken from an adult in good health. The CDR3 loop reads CASSRGTDAFF. CDR3 DNA: TGTGCCAGCAGCAGGGGGACGGATGCTTTCTTT.